The 32 T cell receptor beta chains below all came from one sample that was sequenced in a study of tumor-infiltrating lymphocytes in primary liver carcinoma (dated by TCRdb to 2016 to 2017). Blood RNA was extracted from unsorted whole blood with TRIzol reagent; germline DNA came from the DNeasy Blood & Tissue kit. Sequencing relied on an Illumina HiSeq 2500. TCRbeta-specific cDNA was reverse-transcribed from 500 ng total RNA using a constant-region primer and ProtoScript II reverse transcriptase. Three nested multiplex PCR rounds, following a slightly modified ARM-PCR procedure, were used to build the TCRbeta libraries. Multiplex TRBV1-TRBV30 forward primers and a Cbeta reverse primer were used in the first two PCR rounds, each of which was run for approximately 10 cycles. TCRdb reprocessed the public reads (quality trimming at Q25 with fastp, clone calling with MiXCR) and kept in-frame beta chains. One record per CDR3 amino acid sequence lists the most common genes and DNA. Counted in this sample were some 320,000 distinct CDR3 sequences; roughly two thirds of them appeared once. The ten largest clones take up approximately 9.4% of the sample.

Source material: peripheral blood. The receptor set was obtained from a man aged 35 to 55 with primary liver carcinoma and hepatitis B virus infection.

As to this clonotype: At one end, the junction sequence differs from germline, possibly due to a read error. The chain recombines TRBV6-1 with TRBJ2-4; no reliable D call. The CDR3 totals 15 residues. Germline V gene lookup returns CDR1 MNHNS and CDR2 SASEGT. In DNA, the CDR3 is TGTGCCAGCAGGGAAGTCGGTAAGACCAAAAACATTCAGTACTTC. The encoded protein is CASREVGKTKNIQYF.

A remark on this clonotype: Sequence at one end of the junction differs from germline and may be a read error. CDR3 protein: CSLDRGQPPEASF. For the CDR3, the DNA is TGCAGCCTGGACAGGGGGCAGCCCCCTGAAGCTTCCTTC. This sequence joins TRBV29-1 and TRBJ1-1; 11 bases map to TRBD1. Germline V gene sequence: CDR1 SQVTM, CDR2 ANQGSEA. The CDR3 has 13 amino acids.

In regard to this clonotype: Its ends do not fully match the called genes, so a read error is possible. J is TRBJ2-7 and V is TRBV14, with 7 bases matching TRBD2. In germline, CDR1 is SGHDN, CDR2 FVKESK. The CDR3 is made up of 15 amino acids. CDR3 amino acids: CASSRGRGLNYEHCF. As DNA, the CDR3 is TGTGCCAGCAGCCGTGGGAGGGGACTAAACTACGAGCACTGCTTC.

With regard to this clonotype: A read error is possible here, since a much larger clone lies one base away. This sequence joins TRBV29-1 and TRBJ2-5; D is ambiguous. CDR1 is SQVTM, CDR2 ANQGSEA, per germline. This CDR3 contains 11 residues. This CDR3 reads CGGRWQETQYF. The CDR3 nucleotides are TGCGGCGGTAGGTGGCAAGAGACCCAGTACTTC.

This clonotype was seen a single time. The junction does not match germline at one end; this may be a read error. This chain joins TRBV28 and TRBJ2-1; 10 nucleotides match TRBD1. The CDR3 totals 18 residues. Germline V gives CDR1 MDHEN, CDR2 SYDVKM. CDR3 residues: CVSSSASAGGQGYNEQFF. As DNA, the CDR3 is TGTGTCAGCAGTTCTGCAAGTGCCGGGGGACAGGGGTACAATGAGCAGTTCTTC.

This clonotype was counted at least ten times. The V call is TRBV6-1, the J call TRBJ2-6; D is perhaps TRBD1 (5 bases). The length of the CDR3 is 16 residues. Deletions cut 6 bases from V and 1 base from J, with 13 bases between. Germline values: CDR1 MNHNS, CDR2 SASEGT. CDR3 sequence (DNA): TGTGCCAGCAGAGCCTTCCAGGGATCTGGGGCCAACGTCCTGACTTTC. It translates to CASRAFQGSGANVLTF.

This rearrangement joins TRBV6-2 or TRBV6-3 to TRBJ1-5; no clear D. V was clipped by 6 bases and J by 5 bases, with 23 bases between them. Per the germline V gene, CDR1 is MNHEY and CDR2 is SVGEGT. This CDR3 has 17 amino acids. In nucleotides, the CDR3 is TGTGCCAGCAGACCTAGCCTTTTCCGAGGCTTACATCAGCCCCAGCATTTT. As protein: CASRPSLFRGLHQPQHF.

Remarks on this clonotype: It is likely a read error, because the conserved phenylalanine at the end of the CDR3 is missing. V gene TRBV11-2 combines with J gene TRBJ2-4; TRBD1 matches 7 bases. Per the germline V gene, CDR1 is SGHAT and CDR2 is FQNNGV. The CDR3 extends over 16 amino acids. The CDR3 nucleotides are TGTGTCAGCAGCCCGAGAGGGGGCAGGGCGGCGAACATTCAGTACCTC. This translates into CVSSPRGGRAANIQYL.

The rearrangement links TRBV30 to TRBJ2-7; no clear D gene. Trimming cost V 3 bases and J 7 bases, with 10 bases left between them. CDR1 and CDR2 from the germline V gene are GTSNPN and SVGIG (reference sequence). The CDR3 spans 11 residues. The DNA for the CDR3 is TGTGCCTGGAGGCAGGTGGGAGAGCAGTACTTC. Translation: CAWRQVGEQYF.

This rearrangement joins TRBV7-2 to TRBJ2-7, with D uncertain. Per the germline V gene, CDR1 is SGHTA and CDR2 is FQGNSA. This CDR3 is 13 amino acids long. The germline V and J ends were trimmed by 2 bases and 6 bases, with 11 bases remaining between them. The CDR3 nucleotides are TGTGCCAGCAGCTTAAACCTGGAAGGCGAGCAGTACTTC. It codes for CASSLNLEGEQYF.

This clonotype has at least ten counts. The V gene is TRBV12-3 or TRBV12-4, the J gene TRBJ2-5, with 8 bases aligning to TRBD1. CDR3 length: 13 residues. V lost 9 bases, J lost 5 bases, and 8 bases stayed unmatched. The CDR3 reads CASRQGHWETQYF. The CDR3, as DNA: TGTGCCAGTAGACAGGGGCATTGGGAGACCCAGTACTTC.

The chain recombines TRBV5-6 with TRBJ1-5; D is possibly TRBD1 (5 bases). From germline, CDR1 is SGHDT and CDR2 YYEEEE. The CDR3 covers 13 residues. Trimming took 5 bases from V and 7 from J, leaving 13 bases between them. DNA for the CDR3: TGTGCCAGCAGTCCTGGGGGGGGGCAGCCCCAGCATTTT. Translating gives CASSPGGGQPQHF. Together with reference TRBV5-6 and TRBJ1-5, the CDR3 gives the full variable domain: DAGVTQSPTHLIKTRGQQVTLRCSPKSGHDTVSWYQQALGQGPQFIFQYYEEEERQRGNFPDRFSGHQFPNYSSELNVNALLLGDSALYLCASSPGGGQPQHFGDGTRLSIL.

As to this clonotype: A much larger clone sits a single nucleotide away, making a read error possible. The chain recombines TRBV6-5 with TRBJ1-5, with D tentatively TRBD1 (6 bases). Trimming stripped 4 bases from V and 4 bases from J, with 14 bases between. This CDR3 is built from 15 residues. CDR1 is MNHEY and CDR2 is SVGAGI in the germline V gene. CDR3 in DNA: TGTGCCAGCAGTTCTAGGGACAATGGAAATCAGCCCCAGCATTTT. This codes for CASSSRDNGNQPQHF.

About this clonotype: Compared with germline, one end of the junction differs, possibly owing to a read error. The genes are TRBV11-2 and TRBJ1-2; weak D call: TRBD1 (6 bases). Germline CDR1 is SGHAT and CDR2 is FQNNGV. This CDR3 is built from 14 residues. The CDR3 is CVSTSLQGLGGYTF. The CDR3 DNA reads TGTGTCAGCACCTCACTACAGGGCCTTGGGGGCTACACCTTC.

As to this clonotype: One end of the junction varies from germline; a read error may be responsible. This chain joins TRBV6-5 and TRBJ2-7, with D tentatively TRBD2 (6 bases). The CDR3 spans 15 residues. Germline lookup yields CDR1 MNHEY and CDR2 SVGAGI. Here the CDR3 reads CANSYSPSENYEQNF. The CDR3 DNA follows: TGTGCCAACAGTTACTCGCCTAGCGAGAACTACGAGCAGAACTTC.

To note about this clonotype: An end of the junction does not agree with germline; a read error may underlie this. The rearrangement uses TRBV5-4 and TRBJ1-2; D unresolved. From germline, CDR1 is SGHNT and CDR2 YYREEE (reference sequence). CDR3 size: 12 residues. The DNA of the CDR3 is TGTGTCAGCAGCTTCCGAGCGGATGGCTACACCTTC. Its translation: CVSSFRADGYTF. Supplemented by reference TRBV5-4 and TRBJ1-2, the full variable domain reads ETGVTQSPTHLIKTRGQQVTLRCSSQSGHNTVSWYQQALGQGPQFIFQYYREEENGRGNFPPRFSGLQFPNYSSELNVNALELDDSALYLCVSSFRADGYTFGSGTRLTVV.

The chain joins TRBV10-3 to TRBJ2-2, with 8 bases identical to TRBD2. The germline gives CDR1 ENHRY, CDR2 SYGVKD. J was trimmed by 0 bases and V by 5 bases; bases with no gene match: 14. The CDR3 has 19 amino acids. The CDR3, as DNA: TGTGCCATCAGTAACCCGGAGGGAGCGGGAGCCTCGAACACCGGGGAGCTGTTTTTT. Translated, it gives CAISNPEGAGASNTGELFF.

A word on this clonotype: Germline and junction disagree at one end, which may indicate a read error. The rearrangement links TRBV6-2 or TRBV6-3 to TRBJ2-5, with a possible D match to TRBD2 (5 bases). Germline CDR1 reads MNHEY; CDR2 reads SVGEGT. CDR3 length equals 14 residues. The CDR3: CANTVSGLQSAQRF. DNA for the CDR3: TGTGCCAACACCGTATCTGGACTTCAGTCCGCCCAGCGCTTC.

About this clonotype itself: The limits of the CDR3 on the DNA are not certain, so only TCRdb's listed CDR3 is given. The gene calls are TRBV11-3 and TRBJ1-2; the table's D call TRBD1 went unverified against the DNA. The CDR3 length equals 13 residues, ends included. Germline V gene data show CDR1 as SGHNT and CDR2 as YENEEA. CDR3 sequence reads: CASSFGQGVGYTF.

Comments on this clonotype: A much larger clone lies a single base off, so this may be a read error. J is TRBJ1-1 and V is TRBV4-1; D perhaps matches TRBD1 (6 bases). The germline CDR1 and CDR2 sequences are MGHRA and YSYEKL. The CDR3 consists of 16 residues. The V gene lost 4 bases and the J gene lost 7 bases, with 22 bases spanning the gap. The CDR3 spells CASSRSWTVRGIEAFF. For the CDR3, the DNA is TGCGCCAGCAGCCGATCCTGGACGGTCAGGGGAATTGAAGCTTTCTTT.

About this clonotype: A much larger clone sits a single nucleotide away, making a read error possible. The chain links TRBV10-2 to TRBJ2-7; D possibly corresponds to TRBD2 (5 bases). From germline, CDR1 is WSHSY and CDR2 SAAADI. With 6 bases removed from V and 2 bases from J, the gap between germline ends came to 11 bases. This CDR3 is built from 13 residues. In nucleotides, the CDR3 is TGCGCCAGCAGCGGGCGGGTGGCCTACGAGCAGTACTTC. Translated: CASSGRVAYEQYF.

The gene calls are TRBV11-3 and TRBJ2-7, with unresolved D. Germline lookup yields CDR1 SGHNT and CDR2 YENEEA. V gave up 1 base and J gave up 8 bases, with 12 bases separating them. This CDR3 spans 13 amino acids. The CDR3 region is CASSLGEENKQYF. The CDR3 DNA sequence: TGTGCCAGCAGCTTAGGTGAAGAGAACAAGCAGTACTTC. Based on the CDR3 plus reference TRBV11-3 and TRBJ2-7, the full variable domain is EAGVVQSPRYKIIEKKQPVAFWCNPISGHNTLYWYLQNLGQGPELLIRYENEEAVDDSQLPKDRFSAERLKGVDSTLKIQPAELGDSAVYLCASSLGEENKQYFGPGTRLTVT.

The rearrangement uses TRBV6-2 or TRBV6-3 and TRBJ2-4, with TRBD2 identical over 8 bases. Germline V gene data show CDR1 as MNHEY and CDR2 as SVGEGT. V was pared by 8 bases and J by 7 bases, with 10 bases of the junction left unmatched. The CDR3 loop spans 14 amino acids. CDR3 protein: CASGRRGGENIQYF. In DNA form, the CDR3 reads TGTGCCAGCGGTCGCCGGGGGGGCGAGAACATTCAGTACTTC.

A remark on this clonotype: A read error is possible here, since a much larger clone lies one base away. The rearrangement joins TRBV6-5 to TRBJ2-7; 11 bases match TRBD2. CDR1 and CDR2 from the germline V gene are MNHEY and SVGAGI. This CDR3 spans 16 amino acids. The CDR3 nucleotides read TGTGCCAGGAGTTACCTCTTAGCGGGAGGGATCCACGAGCAGTACTTC. Its translation is CARSYLLAGGIHEQYF.

This clonotype was detected a few times. The V call is TRBV11-2, the J call TRBJ1-6; 7 nucleotides agree with TRBD1. V shed 4 bases, J shed 2 bases, and the junction held 8 bases outside the gene matches. CDR1 SGHAT and CDR2 FQNNGV come from the germline V gene. The length of the CDR3 is 17 residues. CDR3 residues: CASSYTTGLTYNSPLHF. In DNA, the CDR3 is TGTGCCAGCAGCTACACGACAGGGCTTACCTATAATTCACCCCTCCACTTT. The full variable domain, with the rest looked up from reference TRBV11-2 and TRBJ1-6, is EAGVAQSPRYKIIEKRQSVAFWCNPISGHATLYWYQQILGQGPKLLIQFQNNGVVDDSQLPKDRFSAERLKGVDSTLKIQPAKLEDSAVYLCASSYTTGLTYNSPLHFGNGTRLTVT.

This clonotype was detected only once. One end of the junction varies from germline; a read error may be responsible. V gene TRBV5-1 combines with J gene TRBJ2-3; 7 bases agree with TRBD1. This CDR3 comprises 16 residues. Germline V CDR1 and CDR2: SGHRS, YFSETQ. CDR3 sequence reads: CASSFADRAGTDTLYF. Written as DNA, the CDR3 is TGCGCCAGCAGCTTTGCCGACAGGGCAGGCACAGATACGCTGTATTTT.

This clonotype was seen many times. The chain couples TRBV29-1 to TRBJ2-1, with 8 bases fitting TRBD2. The trim removed 6 bases at V and 4 bases at J, leaving 2 bases unmatched. Germline V gene data show CDR1 as SQVTM and CDR2 as ANQGSEA. This CDR3 contains 12 residues. As DNA, the CDR3 is TGCAGCGTAACTAGCGGTTACAATGAGCAGTTCTTC. It translates to CSVTSGYNEQFF.

This clonotype has only a few counts. J is TRBJ2-5 and V is TRBV21-1; the D call of TRBD1 is as the table states it, not checked on the DNA. TRBV21-1 is flagged as a pseudogene. CDR3 size: 15 residues. CDR3 nucleotide sequence: TGTGCCAGCAGCGTCAAGGTCCGGGGCCAAGAGACCCAGTACTTC. It encodes CASSVKVRGQETQYF.

V gene TRBV7-8 combines with J gene TRBJ2-7; no firm D call. CDR3 length: 14 residues. In germline, CDR1 is SGHVS, CDR2 FQNEAQ. V lost 1 base to trimming and J lost 4 bases, with 11 bases between them. CDR3 DNA: TGTGCCAGCAGCTTAGAGCAGGCTTCGTACGAGCAGTACTTC. Its translation: CASSLEQASYEQYF.

With regard to this clonotype: A junction end diverges from the germline sequence, so it may reflect a read error. This chain connects TRBV7-9 to TRBJ2-1; maybe TRBD1 (5 bases). The germline CDR1 and CDR2 sequences are SEHNR and FQNEAQ (reference sequence). The CDR3 covers 13 residues. The CDR3 here is CAGRRGALNEQFF. For the CDR3, the DNA is TGTGCCGGCAGACGTGGGGCTTTAAATGAGCAATTCTTC. The full variable domain, its missing parts supplied by reference TRBV7-9 and TRBJ2-1, is DTGVSQNPRHKITKRGQNVTFRCDPISEHNRLYWYRQTLGQGPEFLTYFQNEAQLEKSRLLSDRFSAERPKGSFSTLEIQRTEQGDSAMYLCAGRRGALNEQFFGPGTRLTVL.

This clonotype was seen a handful of times. As DNA, the CDR3 is TGCGCCAGCAGCAACCTGACTAGCGGGAGGGTAGATACGCAGTATTTT. Protein sequence: CASSNLTSGRVDTQYF. The chain carries TRBV5-1 and TRBJ2-3; 14 bases align to TRBD2. Germline CDR1 and CDR2: SGHRS and YFSETQ. Germline trimming cut 4 bases from V and 5 bases from J; bases unmatched to any gene: 6. This CDR3 spans 16 amino acids. The full variable domain, completed using reference TRBV5-1 and TRBJ2-3, is KAGVTQTPRYLIKTRGQQVTLSCSPISGHRSVSWYQQTPGQGLQFLFEYFSETQRNKGNFPGRFSGRQFSNSRSEMNVSTLELGDSALYLCASSNLTSGRVDTQYFGPGTRLTVL.

Comment on this clonotype: This may be a read error, as it is one base from a much larger clone. The chain couples TRBV6-1 to TRBJ1-2; no clear D. CDR3 size: 15 residues. The V gene's germline CDR1 is MNHNS and CDR2 SASEGT. V was shortened by 4 bases and J by 1 base, with 13 bases between the two germline ends. In nucleotides, the CDR3 is TGTGCCAGCAGTGTTCCGAGGACGGTTAACTATGGCTACACCTTC. It translates to CASSVPRTVNYGYTF.